Below are 27 T cell receptor beta chains sequenced from a single sample in a study of T cells in Graves' hyperthyroidism and ophthalmopathy. The source material, RNA transcripts, was used to amplify TCR beta CDR3 regions. In the first-round RT-PCR of the TCR CDR3, the HTBI primer set was used. TCRdb re-analysed the multiplex PCR reads in MiXCR, keeping a single row per CDR3 protein. The sample holds some 600,000 distinct CDR3 sequences, 11% to 15% seen once. Sequencing was carried out using blood. The receptors were sampled from a woman under 40 with Graves' hyperthyroidism that later progressed to Graves' ophthalmopathy.

This clonotype has more than one count but fewer than ten. The chain employs TRBV6-1 and TRBJ2-1, with D perhaps matching TRBD2 (5 bases). The germline CDR1 and CDR2 sequences are MNHNS and SASEGT. CDR3 length: 15 residues. V was trimmed by 10 bases and J by 2 bases, leaving 18 bases between them. The CDR3 is CATPAGSGPYNEQFF. CDR3 coding DNA: TGTGCCACCCCGGCAGGCAGCGGACCCTACAATGAGCAGTTCTTC.

This clonotype was seen repeatedly, ten times or more. V gene TRBV28 combines with J gene TRBJ2-7; possible D gene TRBD1, 6 bases. The germline V gene encodes CDR1 MDHEN and CDR2 SYDVKM. V was trimmed by 1 base and J by 6 bases, leaving 16 bases between them. The CDR3 is made up of 15 amino acids. DNA of the CDR3: TGTGCCAGCAGTTTATCCGACAGGTTGTGGCGCGAGCAGTACTTC. It translates to CASSLSDRLWREQYF.

The chain has TRBV7-2 and TRBJ2-7; D is perhaps TRBD2 (7 bases). The V end was cut by 4 bases, the J end by 5 bases, with 30 bases between. This CDR3 region has 19 residues. Germline CDR1 SGHTA, CDR2 FQGNSA. The CDR3 spells CASSSRGQGLSHWAHEQYF. Here the CDR3 DNA reads TGTGCCAGCAGCTCCCGGGGGCAGGGACTATCCCACTGGGCCCACGAGCAGTACTTC.

In this sample, this clonotype turned up a few times. The chain combines TRBV19 with TRBJ1-1; 9 bases fit TRBD1. Germline V gives CDR1 LNHDA, CDR2 SQIVND (reference sequence). V lost 8 bases to trimming and J lost 7 bases; unmatched junction nucleotides: 14. The CDR3 loop spans 15 amino acids. The CDR3 region has the DNA TGTGCCAGTCTCCTCTCTCGAACAGGGGGCATTGAAGCTTTCTTT. It yields the protein CASLLSRTGGIEAFF. Full variable domain (outside the CDR3, taken from reference TRBV19 and TRBJ1-1): DGGITQSPKYLFRKEGQNVTLSCEQNLNHDAMYWYRQDPGQGLRLIYYSQIVNDFQKGDIAEGYSVSREKKESFPLTVTSAQKNPTAFYLCASLLSRTGGIEAFFGQGTRLTVV.

This clonotype appeared many times. This rearrangement joins TRBV27 to TRBJ2-5; 8 bases agree with TRBD1. V was clipped by 7 bases and J by 3 bases; unmatched bases: 16. Germline CDR1 and CDR2: MNHEY and SMNVEV (reference sequence). CDR3 length equals 17 residues. Here the CDR3 reads CASMGTDRGRLEETQYF. The CDR3 DNA reads TGTGCCAGCATGGGTACCGACAGGGGCCGTTTGGAAGAGACCCAGTACTTC.

The V call is TRBV30, the J call TRBJ1-1, with a weak D call TRBD1 (6 bases). Germline lookup yields CDR1 GTSNPN and CDR2 SVGIG (reference sequence). The CDR3 extends over 15 amino acids. V gave up 4 bases and J gave up 6 bases, with 21 bases separating them. CDR3 sequence (DNA): TGTGCCTGGAATCAAGGACAGTGGAACAAGGCTGAAGCTTTCTTT. Its translation is CAWNQGQWNKAEAFF.

This clonotype was seen repeatedly, ten times or more. CDR3: CASSPTPQANNQPQHF. The CDR3 DNA reads as TGTGCCAGCAGCCCCACCCCCCAAGCGAACAATCAGCCCCAGCATTTT. This chain connects TRBV7-8 to TRBJ1-5; D call uncertain. This CDR3 region has 16 residues. The germline gives CDR1 SGHVS, CDR2 FQNEAQ. Trimming removed 5 bases at V and 3 bases at J, with 17 bases between. Based on the CDR3 plus reference TRBV7-8 and TRBJ1-5, the full variable domain is GAGVSQSPRYKVAKRGQDVALRCDPISGHVSLFWYQQALGQGPEFLTYFQNEAQLDKSGLPSDRFFAERPEGSVSTLKIQRTQQEDSAVYLCASSPTPQANNQPQHFGDGTRLSIL.

This clonotype was detected a few times. CDR3 nucleotide sequence: TGCAGCGTTTCCCAGGTGAACACTGAAGCTTTCTTT. This sequence encodes CSVSQVNTEAFF. The chain couples TRBV29-1 to TRBJ1-1; D not resolved. This CDR3 has 12 amino acids. CDR1 and CDR2 (germline): SQVTM, ANQGSEA. Between the trimmed V and J ends, which lost 5 bases and 0 bases, there was a span of 7 bases. Together with reference TRBV29-1 and TRBJ1-1, the CDR3 gives the full variable domain: SAVISQKPSRDICQRGTSLTIQCQVDSQVTMMFWYRQQPGQSLTLIATANQGSEATYESGFVIDKFPISRPNLTFSTLTVSNMSPEDSSIYLCSVSQVNTEAFFGQGTRLTVV.

The table lists this clonotype with many counts. The gene calls are TRBV6-6 and TRBJ2-7, with TRBD1 identical over 9 bases. J gave up 4 bases and V 2 bases, and 6 bases lay outside the gene matches. Per germline, CDR1 MNHNY and CDR2 SVGAGI (reference sequence). The CDR3 runs 15 residues. The CDR3 sequence is CASSYTDRGSYEQYF. Written as DNA, the CDR3 is TGTGCCAGCAGTTACACCGACAGGGGGTCATACGAGCAGTACTTC.

This rearrangement joins TRBV6-2 or TRBV6-3 to TRBJ1-1; D is possibly TRBD1 (5 bases). Germline lookup yields CDR1 MNHEY and CDR2 SVGEGT. Trimming took off 6 bases at V and 6 bases at J, with 17 bases between the two ends. CDR3 size: 14 residues. This chain's CDR3 is CASSRTPDSSEAFF. DNA of the CDR3: TGTGCCAGCAGCCGCACCCCCGACAGTTCTGAAGCTTTCTTT.

This clonotype occurred a few times. The chain uses TRBV7-3 and TRBJ2-1, with D possibly TRBD2 on 6 matching bases. The CDR3 consists of 19 residues. Germline values: CDR1 SGHTA, CDR2 FQGTGA. Trimming pared 4 bases from V and 0 bases from J, leaving 22 bases between. CDR3 sequence reads: CASSSIGDPTGSSYNEQFF. CDR3 bases: TGTGCCAGCAGCTCTATTGGGGATCCGACCGGGAGCTCCTACAATGAGCAGTTCTTC.

Comments on this clonotype: A much larger clone lies a single base off, so this may be a read error. The gene calls are TRBV24-1 and TRBJ2-3, with a tentative D call TRBD2 (6 bases). Germline assignment: CDR1 KGHDR and CDR2 SFDVKD. CDR3 length: 12 residues. V gave up 4 bases and J gave up 10 bases, with 11 bases separating them. The CDR3 loop reads CATSERRDAQYF. The DNA of the CDR3 is TGTGCCACCAGTGAACGGAGGGATGCGCAGTATTTT.

The CDR3 region has the DNA TGTGCCAGCAGCGCTCGGACGGCGCATCTTAATGAAAAACTGTTTTTT. Translating gives CASSARTAHLNEKLFF. The chain has TRBV25-1 and TRBJ1-4, with D hard to call. Germline values: CDR1 MGHDK, CDR2 SYGVNS. The CDR3 is made up of 16 amino acids. The V end lost 6 bases, the J end lost 4 bases, and 18 bases lay between the germline ends.

The V call is TRBV13, the J call TRBJ1-1; D gene unclear. The CDR3 sequence is 18 residues long. Germline assignment: CDR1 PRHDT and CDR2 FYEKMQ (reference sequence). Trimming left V 0 bases short and J 3 bases short, with 20 bases between. This CDR3 is CASSLGVFGARGDTEAFF. The CDR3 coding sequence is TGTGCCAGCAGCTTAGGTGTTTTCGGCGCTCGTGGGGACACTGAAGCTTTCTTT.

There are many counts of this clonotype. The J gene is TRBJ1-1, the V gene TRBV9, with 8 bases matching TRBD1. The CDR3 extends over 14 amino acids. Trimming cost V 3 bases and J 4 bases; bases outside gene matches: 5. The germline CDR1 and CDR2 sequences are SGDLS and YYNGEE. The CDR3 sequence: CASSALRGPTEAFF. The CDR3, as DNA: TGTGCCAGCAGCGCACTCAGGGGGCCCACTGAAGCTTTCTTT.

CDR3 nucleotide sequence: TGTGCCAGCAGCTCCCTAGCGGGAGACTCAGAGACCCAGTACTTC. Its translation: CASSSLAGDSETQYF. V is TRBV14 and J is TRBJ2-5, with TRBD2 matching 10 bases. The CDR3 totals 15 residues. With 5 bases clipped from V and 4 bases from J, the junction kept 7 bases outside the gene matches. Germline V gene sequence: CDR1 SGHDN, CDR2 FVKESK.

This clonotype was counted at least ten times. CDR3 in amino acids: CASSFKSGGGPHNEQFF. The DNA of the CDR3 is TGTGCCAGCAGTTTTAAGTCGGGCGGGGGGCCTCACAATGAGCAGTTCTTC. This chain uses TRBV27 with TRBJ2-1, with TRBD2 matching over 8 bases. This CDR3 region has 17 residues. Germline CDR1 and CDR2: MNHEY and SMNVEV (reference sequence). The J segment lost 5 bases and the V segment lost 3 bases, leaving 12 bases of the junction unmatched.

The table lists this clonotype with many counts. CDR3 sequence: CASSIGQGGETQYF. The CDR3 nucleotides are TGTGCCAGCAGCATTGGGCAGGGCGGCGAGACCCAGTACTTC. The rearrangement uses TRBV6-1 and TRBJ2-5, with D maybe TRBD1 (5 bases). Trimming cost V 6 bases and J 5 bases, with 16 bases left between them. The CDR3 runs to 14 residues. The germline V gene has CDR1 MNHNS and CDR2 SASEGT.

This clonotype has only a few counts. The chain couples TRBV7-2 to TRBJ1-2; D is uncertain. This CDR3 comprises 16 residues. V lost 1 base, J lost 0 bases, and 12 bases lay in between. Germline CDR1 reads SGHTA; CDR2 reads FQGNSA. The CDR3 region is CASSLDGVSANYGYTF. The CDR3 DNA is TGTGCCAGCAGCTTAGACGGTGTCAGCGCTAACTATGGCTACACCTTC.

This clonotype was detected a few times. The chain combines TRBV7-3 with TRBJ1-2; 9 bases align to TRBD1. V lost 3 bases and J lost 3; bases outside the gene matches: 5. The germline V gene encodes CDR1 SGHTA and CDR2 FQGTGA. The CDR3 consists of 15 residues. CDR3: CASSFGQGSDYGYTF. For the CDR3, the DNA is TGTGCCAGCAGCTTTGGACAGGGGTCGGACTATGGCTACACCTTC.

In this sample, this clonotype turned up many times. This chain uses TRBV5-1 with TRBJ2-7; the match to TRBD2 covers 9 bases. The length of the CDR3 is 15 residues. V trimming: 4 bases; J trimming: 4 bases; junction bases outside the gene matches: 9. Per germline, CDR1 SGHRS and CDR2 YFSETQ. The CDR3 sequence is CASSTSAGGKYEQYF. In DNA form, the CDR3 reads TGCGCCAGCAGCACCTCAGCGGGAGGAAAGTACGAGCAGTACTTC.

This clonotype has ten or more counts. The chain employs TRBV29-1 and TRBJ2-3, with D perhaps given as TRBD1 or TRBD2 (5 bases each). CDR1 SQVTM and CDR2 ANQGSEA come from the germline V gene. The CDR3 contains 14 residues. V was cut by 6 bases and J by 3 bases, with 16 bases left in between. As DNA, the CDR3 is TGCAGCGTCCCCCTCTCGGGACGAACAGATACGCAGTATTTT. Translation gives CSVPLSGRTDTQYF.

This clonotype was detected many times. The rearrangement links TRBV9 to TRBJ2-7; D is unclear. From germline, CDR1 is SGDLS and CDR2 YYNGEE. The ends were cut back, 0 bases at V and 7 bases at J, with 20 bases in the middle. The CDR3 runs to 16 residues. CDR3 amino acids: CASSVAAADPSGEQYF. The CDR3 nucleotides read TGTGCCAGCAGCGTAGCCGCGGCGGATCCCAGTGGGGAGCAGTACTTC.

This clonotype appeared a few times. V gene TRBV5-6 combines with J gene TRBJ1-2; the D is unclear. The CDR3 is 14 amino acids. Trimming shortened V by 0 bases and J by 3 bases, and 9 bases separated the two germline ends. CDR1 is SGHDT and CDR2 is YYEEEE in the germline V gene. CDR3 residues: CASSLGTAYYGYTF. DNA for the CDR3: TGTGCCAGCAGCTTGGGCACCGCTTACTATGGCTACACCTTC.

This clonotype was recorded a few times. CDR3 DNA sequence: TGTGCCAGCTCACTTACCGACAGGGGCAATCAGCCCCAGCATTTT. Residues: CASSLTDRGNQPQHF. The rearrangement joins TRBV18 to TRBJ1-5, with 7 bases fitting TRBD1. Germline CDR1 and CDR2: KGHSH and LQKENI. Germline trimming cut 4 bases from V and 2 bases from J; bases unmatched to any gene: 5. CDR3 length: 15 amino acids. Complete variable domain (other parts from reference TRBV18 and TRBJ1-5): NAGVMQNPRHLVRRRGQEARLRCSPMKGHSHVYWYRQLPEEGLKFMVYLQKENIIDESGMPKERFSAEFPKEGPSILRIQQVVRGDSAAYFCASSLTDRGNQPQHFGDGTRLSIL.

There are many counts of this clonotype. The rearrangement links TRBV9 to TRBJ1-6; tentative D call: TRBD1 (6 bases). Per germline, CDR1 SGDLS and CDR2 YYNGEE. The V gene lost 0 bases and the J gene lost 7 bases, with 11 bases spanning the gap. This CDR3 has 15 residues. The CDR3 DNA is TGTGCCAGCAGCGTAGGGCCAGGGGAAAATTCACCCCTCCACTTT. This translates into CASSVGPGENSPLHF. Full variable domain (missing parts from reference TRBV9 and TRBJ1-6): DSGVTQTPKHLITATGQRVTLRCSPRSGDLSVYWYQQSLDQGLQFLIQYYNGEERAKGNILERFSAQQFPDLHSELNLSSLELGDSALYFCASSVGPGENSPLHFGNGTRLTVT.

This rearrangement joins TRBV29-1 to TRBJ2-7; a weak D match, TRBD1 (5 bases). The V end was cut by 5 bases, the J end by 2 bases, with 10 bases between. The CDR3 loop spans 12 amino acids. Germline V gives CDR1 SQVTM, CDR2 ANQGSEA. The CDR3 DNA sequence: TGCAGCGTTTTCGACAGTCCCTACGAGCAGTACTTC. Encoded protein: CSVFDSPYEQYF.